The rows below give T cell receptor beta chains drawn from one sample of a study of cytomegalovirus exposure and HLA in healthy donors. Profiling relied on immunoSEQ multiplex PCR, and the TCRdb table lists in-frame clones only, not all of them. The sample yields some 99,000 clones, around 81% seen once. The source material was PBMCs. Source of these receptors: a woman aged 25 to 39 in good health and CMV-seronegative. The CDR3 runs from the conserved cysteine through the conserved F or W. Each record gives: J gene, V gene, clone size, D gene, CDR3 protein, CDR3 DNA. The D gene is left open where the match is weak. Size tells how often a clone was seen (once, few, many) or the class of an expanded clone, and some rows leave it out.

j_gene: TRBJ2-5
v_gene: TRBV19
abundance: NA
d_gene: NA
CDR3aa: CATKGTQETQYF
CDR3nt: TGTGCCACCAAGGGGACACAAGAGACCCAGTACTTC

j_gene: TRBJ2-2
v_gene: TRBV5-1
abundance: NA
d_gene: NA
CDR3aa: CASSLGSPLAIGELFF
CDR3nt: TGCGCCAGCAGCTTGGGGTCACCACTTGCGATCGGGGAGCTGTTTTTT

j_gene: TRBJ2-7
v_gene: TRBV6-5
abundance: NA
d_gene: TRBD2
CDR3aa: CASSYKRESYEQYF
CDR3nt: TGTGCCAGCAGTTACAAGCGGGAGTCCTACGAGCAGTACTTC

j_gene: TRBJ1-4
v_gene: TRBV9
abundance: once
d_gene: TRBD1
CDR3aa: CASSVGWTGNEKLFF
CDR3nt: TGTGCCAGCAGCGTTGGGTGGACAGGTAATGAAAAACTGTTTTTT

j_gene: TRBJ2-7
v_gene: TRBV6-5
abundance: once
d_gene: NA
CDR3aa: CASKGAYEQYF
CDR3nt: TGTGCCAGCAAGGGGGCCTACGAGCAGTACTTC

j_gene: TRBJ1-5
v_gene: TRBV6-1
abundance: NA
d_gene: NA
CDR3aa: CASSVFSWSQPQHF
CDR3nt: TGTGCCAGCAGTGTTTTTAGTTGGTCCCAGCCCCAGCATTTT

j_gene: TRBJ2-3
v_gene: TRBV7-9
abundance: NA
d_gene: NA
CDR3aa: CASSLLQGRGPDTQYF
CDR3nt: TGTGCCAGCAGCTTATTACAGGGTCGCGGCCCAGATACGCAGTATTTT

j_gene: TRBJ2-7
v_gene: TRBV7-2
abundance: once
d_gene: NA
CDR3aa: CASRGALEQYF
CDR3nt: TGTGCCAGCAGAGGAGCGCTCGAGCAGTACTTC

j_gene: TRBJ1-1
v_gene: TRBV18
abundance: NA
d_gene: TRBD1
CDR3aa: CATSTGLNTEAFF
CDR3nt: TGTGCCACCTCGACAGGGCTGAACACTGAAGCTTTCTTT

j_gene: TRBJ2-7
v_gene: TRBV5-4
abundance: NA
d_gene: NA
CDR3aa: CASRAPAGSEQYF
CDR3nt: TGTGCCAGCAGAGCCCCTGCGGGAAGCGAGCAGTACTTC

j_gene: TRBJ2-7
v_gene: TRBV19
abundance: NA
d_gene: NA
CDR3aa: CASSIVGSLSYEQYF
CDR3nt: TGTGCCAGTAGTATTGTCGGGTCCCTCTCCTACGAGCAGTACTTC

j_gene: TRBJ2-3
v_gene: TRBV5-1
abundance: NA
d_gene: TRBD2
CDR3aa: CASSSATSGHNTDTQYF
CDR3nt: TGCGCCAGCAGCAGTGCGACTAGCGGTCACAACACAGATACGCAGTATTTT

j_gene: TRBJ1-2
v_gene: TRBV6-1
abundance: NA
d_gene: TRBD1
CDR3aa: CASSSQGTGYGYTF
CDR3nt: TGTGCCAGCAGCAGTCAAGGGACAGGCTATGGCTACACCTTC

j_gene: TRBJ1-2
v_gene: TRBV27
abundance: NA
d_gene: NA
CDR3aa: CASCLLLGGLGGYTF
CDR3nt: TGTGCCAGCTGCCTCCTACTCGGGGGGCTGGGTGGCTACACCTTC

j_gene: TRBJ2-1
v_gene: TRBV7-2
abundance: NA
d_gene: TRBD2
CDR3aa: CASSLSSGATNEQFF
CDR3nt: TGTGCCAGCAGCTTATCTAGCGGGGCTACCAATGAGCAGTTCTTC

j_gene: TRBJ2-3
v_gene: TRBV5-6
abundance: NA
d_gene: TRBD2
CDR3aa: CASSLGLLAGGGDTQYF
CDR3nt: TGTGCTAGCAGCTTGGGTCTCCTAGCGGGAGGCGGTGATACGCAGTATTTT

j_gene: TRBJ2-3
v_gene: TRBV5-1
abundance: NA
d_gene: NA
CDR3aa: CASSLAAGRSDTQYF
CDR3nt: TGCGCCAGCAGCTTGGCGGCAGGGAGGTCAGATACGCAGTATTTT

j_gene: TRBJ2-7
v_gene: TRBV9
abundance: few
d_gene: NA
CDR3aa: CASSVDGRGHEQYF
CDR3nt: TGTGCCAGCAGCGTCGATGGCAGGGGCCACGAGCAGTACTTC

j_gene: TRBJ1-4
v_gene: TRBV30
abundance: NA
d_gene: NA
CDR3aa: CAWSRGGTTNEKLFF
CDR3nt: TGTGCCTGGAGCCGAGGCGGGACAACTAATGAAAAACTGTTTTTT

j_gene: TRBJ1-1
v_gene: TRBV6-5
abundance: NA
d_gene: NA
CDR3aa: CASSFHRLPNTEAFF
CDR3nt: TGTGCCAGCAGTTTTCACAGGCTTCCAAACACTGAAGCTTTCTTT

j_gene: TRBJ1-2
v_gene: TRBV2
abundance: NA
d_gene: NA
CDR3aa: CASPRAGGLHGYTF
CDR3nt: TGTGCCAGCCCGCGGGCCGGCGGGCTCCATGGCTACACCTTC

j_gene: TRBJ2-1
v_gene: TRBV5-4
abundance: NA
d_gene: NA
CDR3aa: CASSLPSARNNEQFF
CDR3nt: TGTGCCAGCAGCTTGCCTAGCGCCAGGAACAATGAGCAGTTCTTC

j_gene: TRBJ2-1
v_gene: TRBV7-2
abundance: NA
d_gene: TRBD1
CDR3aa: CASSLVGTGVLVEQFF
CDR3nt: TGTGCCAGCAGCTTAGTGGGGACAGGGGTTCTGGTTGAGCAGTTCTTC